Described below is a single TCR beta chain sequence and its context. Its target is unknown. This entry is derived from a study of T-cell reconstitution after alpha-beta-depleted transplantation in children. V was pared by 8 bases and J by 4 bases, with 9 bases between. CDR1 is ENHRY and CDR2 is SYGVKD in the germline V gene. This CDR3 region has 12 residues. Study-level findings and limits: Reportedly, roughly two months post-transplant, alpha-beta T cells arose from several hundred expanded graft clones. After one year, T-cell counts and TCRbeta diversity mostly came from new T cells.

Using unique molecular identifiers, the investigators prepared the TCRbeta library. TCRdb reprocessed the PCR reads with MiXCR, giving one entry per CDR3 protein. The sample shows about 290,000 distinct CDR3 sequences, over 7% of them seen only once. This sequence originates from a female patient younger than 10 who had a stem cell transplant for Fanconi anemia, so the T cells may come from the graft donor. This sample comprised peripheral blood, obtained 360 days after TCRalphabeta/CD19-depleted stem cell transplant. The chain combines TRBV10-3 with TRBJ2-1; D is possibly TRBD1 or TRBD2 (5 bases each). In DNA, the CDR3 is TGTGCCATCCGGGACGGTTACAATGAGCAGTTCTTC. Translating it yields CAIRDGYNEQFF.